This T cell receptor beta chain was identified during a study of blood T cell repertoires in COVID-19. Study-level information: Sources were T cells, B-cell-depleted T cells, or PBMCs; the material itself was cDNA or gDNA.

V lost 6 bases to trimming and J lost 11 bases; unmatched junction nucleotides: 6. CDR3 length: 12 amino acids. Per the germline V gene, CDR1 is SGHAT and CDR2 is FQNNGV. The assay was immunoSEQ multiplex PCR, and TCRdb's table has in-frame clones only and misses some. This sample has some 250,000 clones; roughly 81% occur once, and the top ten carry around 7.5%. The chain is built from TRBV11-2 and TRBJ2-1; 8 bases are a match to TRBD2. Material for sequencing was peripheral blood. The source is an elderly woman with COVID-19, enrolled during active disease. The CDR3 sequence is CASRKLAEKQFF. CDR3 in DNA: TGTGCCAGCAGGAAACTAGCGGAAAAGCAGTTCTTC. Full variable domain (missing parts from reference TRBV11-2 and TRBJ2-1): EAGVAQSPRYKIIEKRQSVAFWCNPISGHATLYWYQQILGQGPKLLIQFQNNGVVDDSQLPKDRFSAERLKGVDSTLKIQPAKLEDSAVYLCASRKLAEKQFFGPGTRLTVL.